The 6 T cell receptor beta chains listed next were all sequenced from one sample in a study of T cell changes during pregnancy in multiple sclerosis. Assay used: immunoSEQ multiplex PCR; TCRdb lists only in-frame clones, some missing. The sample includes roughly 44,000 clones, 85% to 90% of them seen just once. Sequencing used CD8+ T cells from peripheral blood mononuclear cells, obtained after pregnancy. These TCRs come from a female donor in good health, enrolled as a control in a pregnancy study.

The V gene is TRBV28, the J gene TRBJ2-1, with 7 bases identical to TRBD2. Trimming took 6 bases from V and 9 from J; bases not matched to a gene: 5. The CDR3 is 12 residues long. Germline lookup yields CDR1 MDHEN and CDR2 SYDVKM. The CDR3 nucleotides read TGTGCCAGCAGCCTTAGGGAGGGTGAGCAGTTCTTC. Its translation is CASSLREGEQFF.

V gene TRBV4-2 combines with J gene TRBJ2-1; a weak D match, TRBD2 (7 bases). This CDR3 has 12 amino acids. Trimming removed 1 base at V and 15 bases at J, with 13 bases between. Germline-derived CDR1 and CDR2 are LGHNA and YNFKEQ. The CDR3 DNA sequence: TGTGCCAGCAGCCAAGCGGGGGGCGTTAGGTTCTTC. It codes for CASSQAGGVRFF.

Written as DNA, the CDR3 is TGCGCCAGCAGCCAAGATACAGGATTAACTGAAGCTTTCTTT. Translation gives CASSQDTGLTEAFF. The chain recombines TRBV4-3 with TRBJ1-1, with a weak D call TRBD1 (5 bases). The CDR3 is 14 amino acids. The germline V gene encodes CDR1 LGHNA and CDR2 YSLEER. Trimming shortened V by 0 bases and J by 5 bases, and 10 bases separated the two germline ends.

J is TRBJ1-1 and V is TRBV28; 7 positions match TRBD1. From germline, CDR1 is MDHEN and CDR2 SYDVKM. This CDR3 region has 14 residues. After removal of 4 bases from V and 1 base from J, the junction contained 3 bases not matched to a gene. CDR3 in DNA: TGTGCCAGCAGTTCCAACAGGGGGAACACTGAAGCTTTCTTT. Its protein is CASSSNRGNTEAFF.

V is TRBV11-2 and J is TRBJ2-2; D may be TRBD1 (5 bases). Trimming left V 8 bases short and J 8 bases short, with 6 bases between. Per the germline V gene, CDR1 is SGHAT and CDR2 is FQNNGV. This CDR3 spans 10 amino acids. The CDR3 region is CASAGGELFF. The CDR3 DNA reads TGTGCCAGCGCAGGGGGGGAGCTGTTTTTT.

V is TRBV27 and J is TRBJ2-7; 14 bases map to TRBD2. Germline loops: CDR1 MNHEY, CDR2 SMNVEV (reference sequence). The CDR3 length is 16 residues. The V and J ends lost 3 bases and 5 bases, in that order; junction bases with no gene match: 6. The CDR3 bases are TGTGCCAGCAGTTTCCGACTAGCGGGGGGGCCGGACGAGCAGTACTTC. This codes for CASSFRLAGGPDEQYF.